This is a list of T cell receptor beta chains from one sample in a study of T cell repertoires in cytomegalovirus infection. TCRdb used MiXCR to reprocess the reads, holding one entry per CDR3 protein. The repertoire holds 740,000 or so distinct CDR3 sequences, with roughly a third as singletons. Sequenced material: PBMCs. The receptor source for this set is a human donor in good health (CMV status not recorded). Some clones in this sample may be carry-over from other donors' samples. CDR3s include the opening cysteine and the closing phenylalanine or tryptophan. The D gene is left open where the match is weak. Only some rows state a clone size, as once, few, many or a class for expanded clones.

>-|-|TRBJ2-3|TRBV28
TGTTCCAGCAGTTCTTTATACAGCACAGATACGCCGTATTTT
CSSSSLYSTDTPYF
>-|many|TRBJ2-3|TRBV7-2
TGTGCCAGCAGCCCCTACCTTGACTCCATCAGGGGGTATTTT
CASSPYLDSIRGYF
>TRBD1|-|TRBJ1-5|TRBV27
TGTGCCACCAGGGAGGGCAGGGGGTACGTACAGCCCCAGCATTTT
CATREGRGYVQPQHF
>TRBD2|few|TRBJ2-3|TRBV24-1
TGTGCCACCAGTGAAGACGGACTAGCGGGAGGGCCTAGGGATACGCAGTATTTT
CATSEDGLAGGPRDTQYF
>TRBD1|few|TRBJ1-4|TRBV6-1
TGTGCCAGCAATGATAGGGGACAGGCTAATGAAAAACTGTTTTTT
CASNDRGQANEKLFF
>TRBD1|few|TRBJ2-7|TRBV20-1
TGCAGTGCACATGACAGGGCCTCCTACGAGCAGTACTTC
CSAHDRASYEQYF
>TRBD1|few|TRBJ2-5|TRBV7-9
TGTGCCAGCAGCGAGGGACAGGCGGGAGAGACCCAGTACTTC
CASSEGQAGETQYF
>-|-|TRBJ1-3|TRBV19
TGTGCCACCCGGTCCGGGGGCGCCTCTGGAAACACCATATATTTT
CATRSGGASGNTIYF
>-|few|TRBJ1-6|TRBV10-2
TGCGCCAGCAGTCAGGGGAGCTCCTATAATTCACCCCTCCACTTT
CASSQGSSYNSPLHF
>-|few|TRBJ1-5|TRBV19
TGTGCCAGTAGTATAGGGCTTTATAGCAATCAGCCCCAGCATTTT
CASSIGLYSNQPQHF
>TRBD2|-|TRBJ2-1|TRBV6-6
TGTGCCAGCAGTTACTCTCCTAGCGGGAGGGCCAATGAGCAGTTCTTC
CASSYSPSGRANEQFF
>TRBD2|-|TRBJ2-7|TRBV28
TGTGCCAGTCACCCCCCGGGACTAGGGTCTATCTCCTACGAGCAGTACTTC
CASHPPGLGSISYEQYF
>-|-|TRBJ1-6|TRBV7-9
TGTGCCAGCAGTCCCACAGAGCCTTATTCACCCCTCCACTTT
CASSPTEPYSPLHF
>-|-|TRBJ1-2|TRBV12-3/TRBV12-4
TGTGCGAGCCGGGGGTTATCTAACTATGGCTACACCTTC
CASRGLSNYGYTF
>-|few|TRBJ1-2|TRBV7-8
TGTGCCAGCAGCTTAGGCCCCGGGACGGATTCCGAACACGGCTACACCTTC
CASSLGPGTDSEHGYTF
>TRBD2|-|TRBJ2-3|TRBV2
TGTGCCAGCAGTGTCGAGCGGGAGACGCAGTATTTT
CASSVERETQYF